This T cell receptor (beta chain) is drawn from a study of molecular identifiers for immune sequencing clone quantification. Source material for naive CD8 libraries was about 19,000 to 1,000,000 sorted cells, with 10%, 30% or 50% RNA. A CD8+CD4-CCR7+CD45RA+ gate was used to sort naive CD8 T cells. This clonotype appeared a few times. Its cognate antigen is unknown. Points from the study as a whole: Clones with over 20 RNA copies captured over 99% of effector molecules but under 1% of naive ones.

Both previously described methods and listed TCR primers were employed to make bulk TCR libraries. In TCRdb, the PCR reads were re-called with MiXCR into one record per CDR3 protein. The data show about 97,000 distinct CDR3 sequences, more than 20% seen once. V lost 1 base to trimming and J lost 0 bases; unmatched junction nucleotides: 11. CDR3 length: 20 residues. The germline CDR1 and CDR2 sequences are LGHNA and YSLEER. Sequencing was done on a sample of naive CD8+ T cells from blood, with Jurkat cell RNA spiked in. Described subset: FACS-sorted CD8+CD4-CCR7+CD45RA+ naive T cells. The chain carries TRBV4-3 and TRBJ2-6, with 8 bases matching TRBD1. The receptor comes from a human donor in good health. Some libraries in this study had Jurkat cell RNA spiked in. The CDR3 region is CASSQVTFGQGLSGANVLTF. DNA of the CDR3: TGCGCCAGCAGCCAAGTGACATTCGGACAGGGCCTCTCTGGGGCCAACGTCCTGACTTTC.